This entry lists 3 T cell receptor beta chains sequenced from one sample in a study of shared clonotypes between healthy human individuals. Repertoires were generated with immunoSEQ multiplex PCR, while TCRdb's copy carries only in-frame clones and drops some. In the table there are about half a million clones, approximately 84% of which are singletons. Sequencing was done on a sample of PBMCs. The receptor set was obtained from a woman in her forties in good health. Some clones in this sample may be carry-over from other donors' samples.

This chain connects TRBV5-1 to TRBJ2-5; 12 bases are a match to TRBD2. This CDR3 has 15 residues. The junction had 5 bases not matched to a gene; V was cut back by 3 bases and J by 5 bases. The germline V gene has CDR1 SGHRS and CDR2 YFSETQ. In nucleotides, the CDR3 is TGCGCCAGCAGCTCGACTAGCGGGAGTGCGGAGACCCAGTACTTC. Amino acids: CASSSTSGSAETQYF.

For this clone: With a much larger clone just one base away, this may be a read error. This chain links TRBV5-5 with TRBJ2-2, with no clear D. CDR1 and CDR2 from the germline V gene are SGHKS and YYEKEE (reference sequence). This CDR3 spans 16 amino acids. CDR3 in amino acids: CTSSPAKPTNTGELFF. DNA of the CDR3: TGTACCAGCAGCCCAGCTAAACCCACGAACACCGGGGAGCTGTTTTTT.

This clone was counted only a few times. The chain carries TRBV5-4 and TRBJ1-1; D is perhaps TRBD1 (6 bases). The germline V and J ends were trimmed by 0 bases and 10 bases, with 10 bases remaining between them. CDR3 size: 12 residues. Per germline, CDR1 SGHNT and CDR2 YYREEE (reference sequence). The CDR3 bases are TGTGCCAGCAGCTTGGAGGCCAGGGGAGCTTTCTTT. It yields the protein CASSLEARGAFF. Variable domain in full (rest from reference TRBV5-4 and TRBJ1-1): ETGVTQSPTHLIKTRGQQVTLRCSSQSGHNTVSWYQQALGQGPQFIFQYYREEENGRGNFPPRFSGLQFPNYSSELNVNALELDDSALYLCASSLEARGAFFGQGTRLTVV.